These 9 T cell receptor beta chains share one sample of origin, sequenced in a study of T cell changes during pregnancy in multiple sclerosis (dated by TCRdb to the late 2010s). The library was made by the immunoSEQ multiplex PCR assay. TCRdb mirrors the immuneACCESS table, restricted to in-frame sequences. Some clones are absent from its copies; in checked studies, under half trace to an unresolved V gene, and the reason for the others is unknown. This sample gives just under 20,000 clones in total; about nine tenths of them show up just once. Jointly, the top ten make up 7.5% of the sample. The sequencing here drew on CD8+ T cells from peripheral blood mononuclear cells, taken in the second trimester of pregnancy. Source of these receptors: a female donor in good health, enrolled as a control in a pregnancy study.

V is TRBV7-6 and J is TRBJ2-2; TRBD2 matches at 10 bases. Germline CDR1 and CDR2: SGHVS and FNYEAQ. Germline trimming cut 1 base from V and 5 bases from J; bases unmatched to any gene: 10. The CDR3 contains 18 residues. The CDR3 sequence: CASSLVPAGGPNTGELFF. CDR3 DNA sequence: TGTGCCAGCAGCTTAGTTCCAGCGGGAGGGCCTAATACCGGGGAGCTGTTTTTT.

The V and J genes are TRBV7-9 and TRBJ1-1; maybe TRBD1 (6 bases). The CDR3 length is 14 residues. CDR1 is SEHNR and CDR2 is FQNEAQ in the germline V gene (reference sequence). The V and J ends lost 2 bases and 4 bases respectively, with 11 bases between them. As DNA, the CDR3 is TGTGCCAGCAGCTTAAGGGACATAAGCACTGAAGCTTTCTTT. It specifies CASSLRDISTEAFF.

This clone was seen just once. The chain links TRBV7-8 to TRBJ2-3; 9 bases line up with TRBD2. Germline V gives CDR1 SGHVS, CDR2 FQNEAQ. The CDR3 has 16 residues. The J segment lost 4 bases and the V segment lost 1 base, leaving 6 bases of the junction unmatched. CDR3 sequence: CASSLVGGGDADTQYF. CDR3 DNA sequence: TGTGCCAGCAGCTTAGTCGGCGGGGGGGACGCAGATACGCAGTATTTT.

The V gene is TRBV5-1, the J gene TRBJ2-1; D not resolved. V gave up 4 bases and J gave up 0 bases, with 14 bases separating them. The germline V gene encodes CDR1 SGHRS and CDR2 YFSETQ. The CDR3 has 16 amino acids. The CDR3 coding sequence is TGCGCCAGCAGCCATTCAGCGTTTAGCTCCTACAATGAGCAGTTCTTC. Protein sequence: CASSHSAFSSYNEQFF. The entire variable domain, with the rest obtained from reference TRBV5-1 and TRBJ2-1, is as follows: KAGVTQTPRYLIKTRGQQVTLSCSPISGHRSVSWYQQTPGQGLQFLFEYFSETQRNKGNFPGRFSGRQFSNSRSEMNVSTLELGDSALYLCASSHSAFSSYNEQFFGPGTRLTVL.

This chain uses TRBV7-2 with TRBJ2-1; D gene ambiguous. The CDR3 totals 13 residues. The germline V gene encodes CDR1 SGHTA and CDR2 FQGNSA. The V and J ends lost 2 bases and 5 bases respectively, with 7 bases between them. CDR3 protein: CASSLNQNNEQFF. CDR3 nucleotides: TGTGCCAGCAGCTTAAACCAGAACAATGAGCAGTTCTTC. Full variable domain (remainder filled in from reference TRBV7-2 and TRBJ2-1): GAGVSQSPSNKVTEKGKDVELRCDPISGHTALYWYRQSLGQGLEFLIYFQGNSAPDKSGLPSDRFSAERTGGSVSTLTIQRTQQEDSAVYLCASSLNQNNEQFFGPGTRLTVL.

This clone was seen only once. The CDR3 region is CASSLEGLAGLSNEQFF. The CDR3 DNA follows: TGTGCCAGCAGCTTAGAGGGCTTGGCAGGGTTAAGCAATGAGCAGTTCTTC. This sequence joins TRBV11-2 and TRBJ2-1; the D gene is possibly TRBD1 (5 bases). Germline V CDR1 and CDR2: SGHAT, FQNNGV. Trimming stripped 0 bases from V and 6 bases from J, with 18 bases between. The CDR3 has 17 residues.

This clone has a handful of counts. The genes are TRBV6-1 and TRBJ2-3, with 12 bases aligning to TRBD2. V shed 2 bases, J shed 5 bases, and the junction held 5 bases outside the gene matches. Germline V gives CDR1 MNHNS, CDR2 SASEGT. This CDR3 is built from 16 residues. CDR3 nucleotides: TGTGCCAGCAGTGAACTAGCGGGGGGGCCACAAGATACGCAGTATTTT. Amino acids: CASSELAGGPQDTQYF.

The chain links TRBV11-2 to TRBJ1-1; D is unclear. Germline values: CDR1 SGHAT, CDR2 FQNNGV. Trimming cost V 2 bases and J 8 bases, with 12 bases left between them. The CDR3 extends over 13 amino acids. CDR3 coding DNA: TGTGCCAGCAGCTTATGGGCGGGTATCGAAGCTTTCTTT. It codes for CASSLWAGIEAFF. The whole variable domain, remainder taken from reference TRBV11-2 and TRBJ1-1, is EAGVAQSPRYKIIEKRQSVAFWCNPISGHATLYWYQQILGQGPKLLIQFQNNGVVDDSQLPKDRFSAERLKGVDSTLKIQPAKLEDSAVYLCASSLWAGIEAFFGQGTRLTVV.

J is TRBJ2-1 and V is TRBV6-5; D unresolved. V was trimmed by 2 bases and J by 4 bases, leaving 6 bases between them. CDR3 length: 13 amino acids. The germline V gene encodes CDR1 MNHEY and CDR2 SVGAGI. This CDR3 is CASSYRSYNEQFF. The CDR3 DNA reads TGTGCCAGCAGTTACCGTAGTTACAATGAGCAGTTCTTC.